This T cell receptor (beta chain) stems from a study of OX40 agonist ivuxolimab in advanced cancers. Concerning this clone itself: Its cognate antigen is unknown.

Study findings and constraints: Expanded clones were, on average, more numerous in CD8+ T cells than in CD4+.

CDR1 and CDR2 (germline): SGHTA, FQGNSA. The CDR3 has 14 residues. V was clipped by 2 bases and J by 0 bases, with 5 bases between them. Clones were sequenced by immunoSEQ multiplex PCR, and TCRdb holds only the in-frame ones, with some missing. The sample contains 50,000 or so clones, about 82% of which appear only once. The specimen was CD4+ or CD8+ T cells sorted from blood, collected in a trial of the OX40 agonist ivuxolimab. The TCR was taken from an adult with an advanced solid tumor such as melanoma, head and neck, liver or kidney cancer. V usage is TRBV7-2 and J usage is TRBJ1-5; unclear D gene. CDR3 in amino acids: CASSLPYSNQPQHF. Here the CDR3 DNA reads TGTGCCAGCAGCTTACCGTATAGCAATCAGCCCCAGCATTTT.